Sequencing of this T cell receptor beta chain was carried out in a study of T-cell memory formation after mild COVID-19. This clonotype was observed a handful of times. TCRdb independently ran MiXCR on the 5' RACE reads; one entry per CDR3 protein. The profile covers around 300,000 distinct CDR3 sequences, with roughly an eighth appearing a single time and about 20% taken by the ten largest. The ends lost 4 bases at V and 2 bases at J; junction bases unmatched: 7. The CDR3 is made up of 15 amino acids. In germline, CDR1 is SGHRS, CDR2 YFSETQ. The V call is TRBV5-1, the J call TRBJ2-5; 8 bases agree with TRBD2. This receptor was identified in a man younger than 35 who had mild COVID-19 (a few samples of this study predate the infection). Cell type and time point are not known. The sample taken for sequencing was PBMCs or a T cell subset sorted from them (not recorded which). The CDR3 coding sequence is TGCGCCAGCAGCCAGATAGCGGGAATACAAGAGACCCAGTACTTC. Translating it yields CASSQIAGIQETQYF.